This TCR beta chain came from a study of T cells in Graves' hyperthyroidism and ophthalmopathy. Template material for amplifying TCR beta CDR3 regions consisted of RNA transcripts. HTBI primers were the set used in a first-round RT-PCR of the TCR CDR3. TCRdb fed the multiplex PCR reads into MiXCR, producing one record per CDR3 protein. The sample carries hundreds of thousands of distinct CDR3 sequences, approximately 19% recorded once. V gave up 7 bases and J gave up 4 bases, with 14 bases separating them. Germline assignment: CDR1 MNHEY and CDR2 SMNVEV (reference sequence). This CDR3 comprises 15 residues.

V and J are TRBV27 and TRBJ1-6; tentative D call: TRBD1 (6 bases). Sequenced material: blood. This TCR was sampled from a woman between 45 and 60 years old with Graves' hyperthyroidism that later progressed to Graves' ophthalmopathy. The CDR3 coding sequence is TGTGCCAGCAAGGGGGGGGGCGCGTATAATTCACCCCTCCACTTT. It encodes CASKGGGAYNSPLHF.